This T cell receptor beta chain was recovered during a study of T cell responses to AZD1222 COVID-19 vaccine. Across the study: Doses given second, at about 4 or about 12 weeks, were pooled.

Unmatched junction bases numbered 14, after V lost 7 bases and J lost 4 bases. CDR3 size: 16 residues. Germline V CDR1 and CDR2: MDHEN, SYDVKM. Measured with immunoSEQ multiplex PCR; TCRdb has only the in-frame clones, and not every one. The sample has over 150,000 clones, 88% seen once. Concerning this clone itself: The antigen is not known.

General observations from the study: Spike-specific TCR breadth and depth went up after people got two AZD1222 doses.

The sequences come from peripheral blood, collected on day 0 of AZD1222 vaccination. V gene TRBV28 combines with J gene TRBJ1-2; the match to TRBD1 covers 8 bases. The receptor was derived from an adult in good health. The CDR3 is CASTMGLSGGLYGYTF. In nucleotides, the CDR3 is TGTGCCAGCACCATGGGGCTTTCAGGGGGCCTCTATGGCTACACCTTC.